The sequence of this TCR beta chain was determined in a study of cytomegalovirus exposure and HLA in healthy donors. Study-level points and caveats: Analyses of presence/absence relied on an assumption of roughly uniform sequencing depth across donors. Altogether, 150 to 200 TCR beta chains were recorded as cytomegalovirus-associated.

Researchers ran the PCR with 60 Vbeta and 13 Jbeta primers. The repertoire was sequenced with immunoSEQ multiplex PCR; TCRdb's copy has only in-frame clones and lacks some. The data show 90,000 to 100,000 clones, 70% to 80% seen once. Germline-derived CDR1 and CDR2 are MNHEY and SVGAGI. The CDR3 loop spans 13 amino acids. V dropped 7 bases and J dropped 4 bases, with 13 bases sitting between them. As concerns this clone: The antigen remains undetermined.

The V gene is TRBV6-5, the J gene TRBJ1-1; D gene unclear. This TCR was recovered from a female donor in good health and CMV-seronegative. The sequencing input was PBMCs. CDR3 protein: CASTTTLSTEAFF. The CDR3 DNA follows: TGTGCCAGCACCACGACATTGAGCACTGAAGCTTTCTTT.